The rows below give T cell receptor beta chains drawn from one sample of a study of tissue T cells after allogeneic stem cell transplantation. This table comes from immunoSEQ multiplex PCR, and its TCRdb copy is limited to in-frame clones, with some not included. The sample shows some 25,000 clones, 73% of them seen only once. The input for sequencing was tissue from the ileum, taken at autopsy. The receptors stem from a female donor over 55 with lung cancer. CDR3s include the opening cysteine and the closing phenylalanine or tryptophan. D genes are given only for firm matches. Clone size is stated in some rows and not others, as once, few, many or a class when expanded.

v_gene: TRBV4-3
j_gene: TRBJ2-3
abundance: -
d_gene: TRBD2
CDR3nt: TGCGCCAGCAGCCGAACTAGCGGGGGGCCAGATACGCAGTATTTT
CDR3aa: CASSRTSGGPDTQYF

v_gene: TRBV4-1
j_gene: TRBJ2-6
abundance: -
d_gene: TRBD1
CDR3nt: TGCGCCAGCAGCCAAGAACAGGGGTTAATTTATGGGGCCAACGTCCTGACTTTC
CDR3aa: CASSQEQGLIYGANVLTF

v_gene: TRBV2
j_gene: TRBJ2-3
abundance: -
d_gene: -
CDR3nt: TGTGCCAGCACCCACACAGATACGCAGTATTTT
CDR3aa: CASTHTDTQYF

v_gene: TRBV7-3
j_gene: TRBJ2-7
abundance: -
d_gene: -
CDR3nt: TGTGCCAGCAGCTCGTACGGGGTAAACTCCTACGAGCAGTACTTC
CDR3aa: CASSSYGVNSYEQYF

v_gene: TRBV14
j_gene: TRBJ2-3
abundance: once
d_gene: -
CDR3nt: TGTGCCAGCAGCCGTAGGGGAGTCTTAAGCACAGATACGCAGTATTTT
CDR3aa: CASSRRGVLSTDTQYF

v_gene: TRBV9
j_gene: TRBJ2-6
abundance: -
d_gene: TRBD2
CDR3nt: TGTGCCAGCAGCGTAGCTAGCGGGGGGGCCAACGTCCTGACTTTC
CDR3aa: CASSVASGGANVLTF

v_gene: TRBV4-3
j_gene: TRBJ1-2
abundance: -
d_gene: -
CDR3nt: TGCGCCAGCAGCCAAGACAGGGGTGCTTCCTATGGCTACACCTTC
CDR3aa: CASSQDRGASYGYTF

v_gene: TRBV11-2
j_gene: TRBJ1-1
abundance: -
d_gene: TRBD1
CDR3nt: TGTGCCAGCAGCTTGGACAGGGGGGACACTGAAGCTTTCTTT
CDR3aa: CASSLDRGDTEAFF

v_gene: TRBV19
j_gene: TRBJ2-1
abundance: medium-sized
d_gene: TRBD2
CDR3nt: TGTGCCAGTAGTATAGATCCCCCCTCCCTAGCGGGAGGGAGTCTTAGGGGCAATGAGCAGTTCTTC
CDR3aa: CASSIDPPSLAGGSLRGNEQFF

v_gene: TRBV27
j_gene: TRBJ1-6
abundance: -
d_gene: TRBD1
CDR3nt: TGTGCCAGCAGTGCATCAGGACAGGGCCGTAGTTCACCCCTCCACTTT
CDR3aa: CASSASGQGRSSPLHF

v_gene: TRBV11-2
j_gene: TRBJ1-1
abundance: -
d_gene: -
CDR3nt: TGTGCCAGCAGCTTAAGTCAGGTATTGAACACTGAAGCTTTCTTT
CDR3aa: CASSLSQVLNTEAFF